This T cell receptor (beta chain) was observed in a study of response to subunit inactivated influenza vaccine (dated by TCRdb to the late 2010s). At the level of the whole study: To follow how T cells responded to a trivalent subunit inactivated influenza vaccine, the researchers relied on deep quantitative profiling of the T cell receptor repertoire.

The paper as a whole reports these results and caveats: It was suggested by the authors that each seasonal influenza vaccination may recruit only a limited number of new T cells.

This clonotype was observed at least ten times. Its antigen is not yet known. Per-nucleotide qualities are absent, and no much larger clonotype sits a single base away. Receptor amplification or capture employed RT-PCR. Instrument used: Illumina HiSeq 2500. TCRdb reprocessed the public reads (quality trimming at Q25 with fastp, clone calling with MiXCR) and kept in-frame beta chains. Rows merge per CDR3 protein into single entries with the most common DNA and genes. The sample data list over 800,000 distinct CDR3 sequences, and 21% of these were observed just once. The biggest ten clones account for around 9.6% of the sample. Germline trimming: 5 bases from V, 5 bases from J; junction bases outside gene matches: 6. Reading from cysteine to phenylalanine, the CDR3 counts 15 amino acids. Of all the DNA, just the CDR3 is kept, 45 bases in frame from base 1. The CDR1 and CDR2 encoded by the germline V gene are ENHRY and SYGVKD.

The input for sequencing was PBMCs from blood, taken more than 4 days after vaccination. The chain was built from TRBV10-3 and TRBJ2-5, with 12 middle bases fitting TRBD1. The TCR was taken from a man aged 45-65 years who received an inactivated influenza vaccine. Donor details come from another sample of the same person, matched by shared clones. The nucleotide sequence reads TGTGCCATCAGTCGGGACAGGGGGCGCGAGGAGACCCAGTACTTC. The encoded protein is CAISRDRGREETQYF.